Listed below are T cell receptor beta chains from one sample, sequenced in a study of blood T cell repertoires in COVID-19. Clones were read by immunoSEQ multiplex PCR, and TCRdb kept only the in-frame ones, dropping some. The profile shows 150,000 or so clones, over 80% of them singletons. What was sequenced was peripheral blood. These TCRs come from an elderly man with acute or convalescent COVID-19. Both conserved end residues are part of each CDR3. Each record gives: clone size, CDR3 length, D gene, J gene, V gene, CDR3 protein, CDR3 DNA. A D gene is named only where the DNA matches it firmly. Clone sizes are given selectively: once, few, many, or a class where the clone is expanded.

abundance: .; len: 15; d_gene: .; j_gene: TRBJ2-2; v_gene: TRBV27; CDR3aa: CASSLGRLNTGELFF; CDR3nt: TGTGCCAGCAGTTTAGGACGACTAAACACCGGGGAGCTGTTTTTT
abundance: .; len: 20; d_gene: TRBD1; j_gene: TRBJ1-4; v_gene: TRBV6-2/TRBV6-3; CDR3aa: CASSYSTSRGQSATNEKLFF; CDR3nt: TGTGCCAGCAGTTACTCTACCTCCAGGGGACAGTCGGCAACTAATGAAAAACTGTTTTTT
abundance: .; len: 13; d_gene: TRBD1; j_gene: TRBJ2-1; v_gene: TRBV12-3/TRBV12-4; CDR3aa: CASSKTGLNEQFF; CDR3nt: TGTGCCAGCAGTAAGACAGGGCTCAATGAGCAGTTCTTC
abundance: .; len: 16; d_gene: .; j_gene: TRBJ1-4; v_gene: TRBV5-1; CDR3aa: CASSPSGGRVNEKLFF; CDR3nt: TGCGCCAGCAGCCCATCGGGGGGGCGGGTTAATGAAAAACTGTTTTTT
abundance: .; len: 14; d_gene: .; j_gene: TRBJ1-1; v_gene: TRBV18; CDR3aa: CASSELEVNTEAFF; CDR3nt: TGTGCCAGCTCCGAATTAGAGGTGAACACTGAAGCTTTCTTT
abundance: .; len: 12; d_gene: .; j_gene: TRBJ2-4; v_gene: TRBV29-1; CDR3aa: CSVAETENIQYF; CDR3nt: TGCAGCGTTGCCGAGACAGAAAACATTCAGTACTTC
abundance: .; len: 16; d_gene: TRBD1; j_gene: TRBJ1-5; v_gene: TRBV2; CDR3aa: CASSADRGRLDQPQHF; CDR3nt: TGTGCCAGCAGTGCGGACAGGGGGCGTCTCGACCAGCCCCAGCATTTT
abundance: .; len: 13; d_gene: TRBD2; j_gene: TRBJ2-5; v_gene: TRBV5-1; CDR3aa: CASSGGGQETQYF; CDR3nt: TGCGCCAGTAGCGGGGGAGGCCAAGAGACCCAGTACTTC
abundance: .; len: 16; d_gene: .; j_gene: TRBJ1-3; v_gene: TRBV30; CDR3aa: CAWSVRRTDSGNTIYF; CDR3nt: TGTGCCTGGAGTGTACGACGGACAGATTCTGGAAACACCATATATTTT
abundance: .; len: 15; d_gene: .; j_gene: TRBJ2-3; v_gene: TRBV5-1; CDR3aa: CASSLQGSGTDTQYF; CDR3nt: TGCGCCAGCAGTTTGCAGGGGTCTGGCACAGATACGCAGTATTTT
abundance: .; len: 15; d_gene: TRBD1; j_gene: TRBJ1-5; v_gene: TRBV28; CDR3aa: CASIPRDRHNQPQHF; CDR3nt: TGTGCCAGCATACCCCGGGACAGACACAATCAGCCCCAGCATTTT
abundance: .; len: 16; d_gene: .; j_gene: TRBJ2-1; v_gene: TRBV21-1; CDR3aa: CASSNLRDSVYNEQFF; CDR3nt: TGTGCCAGCAGCAACCTCCGGGACAGTGTTTACAATGAGCAGTTCTTC
abundance: .; len: 16; d_gene: .; j_gene: TRBJ1-5; v_gene: TRBV6-5; CDR3aa: CASSSSGQGSNQPQHF; CDR3nt: TGTGCCAGCAGTTCCTCTGGCCAGGGGTCCAATCAGCCCCAGCATTTT
abundance: .; len: 15; d_gene: TRBD1; j_gene: TRBJ1-4; v_gene: TRBV7-2; CDR3aa: CASSPFSGQSHILFF; CDR3nt: TGTGCCAGCAGCCCATTTTCGGGACAGTCTCATATACTGTTTTTT
abundance: .; len: 17; d_gene: TRBD1; j_gene: TRBJ2-5; v_gene: TRBV10-3; CDR3aa: CAIRVGGQGEIGETQYF; CDR3nt: TGTGCCATCAGAGTGGGTGGACAGGGGGAGATAGGGGAGACCCAGTACTTC
abundance: once; len: 15; d_gene: .; j_gene: TRBJ2-1; v_gene: TRBV27; CDR3aa: CASSLYGLVSNEQFF; CDR3nt: TGTGCCAGCAGTTTATATGGCCTAGTCAGCAATGAGCAGTTCTTC
abundance: .; len: 14; d_gene: .; j_gene: TRBJ2-2; v_gene: TRBV29-1; CDR3aa: CSVVGNRNTGELFF; CDR3nt: TGCAGCGTTGTTGGAAACAGGAACACCGGGGAGCTGTTTTTT
abundance: .; len: 12; d_gene: .; j_gene: TRBJ1-2; v_gene: TRBV3-1/TRBV3-2; CDR3aa: CASSQGTDGYTF; CDR3nt: TGTGCCAGCAGCCAAGGGACAGATGGCTACACCTTC
abundance: once; len: 16; d_gene: TRBD2; j_gene: TRBJ2-1; v_gene: TRBV5-1; CDR3aa: CASSLGGRASYNEQFF; CDR3nt: TGCGCCAGCAGCTTGGGAGGGAGGGCCTCCTACAATGAGCAGTTCTTC
abundance: .; len: 14; d_gene: TRBD1; j_gene: TRBJ2-7; v_gene: TRBV7-8; CDR3aa: CASSQWDRAYEQYF; CDR3nt: TGTGCCAGCAGCCAATGGGACAGGGCCTACGAGCAGTACTTC
abundance: .; len: 13; d_gene: .; j_gene: TRBJ2-7; v_gene: TRBV18; CDR3aa: CASSTDMSYEQYF; CDR3nt: TGTGCCAGCTCAACCGACATGTCCTACGAGCAGTACTTC
abundance: .; len: 16; d_gene: TRBD1; j_gene: TRBJ1-6; v_gene: TRBV27; CDR3aa: CASSLYNTGANSPLHF; CDR3nt: TGTGCCAGCAGTTTATACAATACAGGGGCTAATTCACCCCTCCACTTT
abundance: .; len: 13; d_gene: .; j_gene: TRBJ2-7; v_gene: TRBV9; CDR3aa: CASSPGQAYEQYF; CDR3nt: TGTGCCAGCAGTCCGGGACAAGCCTACGAGCAGTACTTC
abundance: .; len: 16; d_gene: TRBD1; j_gene: TRBJ2-7; v_gene: TRBV28; CDR3aa: CASRSPPGQGRGEQYF; CDR3nt: TGTGCCAGCAGGTCGCCCCCCGGACAGGGTAGGGGCGAGCAGTACTTC
abundance: .; len: 13; d_gene: .; j_gene: TRBJ2-7; v_gene: TRBV19; CDR3aa: CASSRRTPYEQYF; CDR3nt: TGTGCCAGTAGTCGCCGGACACCCTACGAGCAGTACTTC
abundance: .; len: 14; d_gene: TRBD2; j_gene: TRBJ2-5; v_gene: TRBV14; CDR3aa: CASSHISGRETQYF; CDR3nt: TGTGCCAGCAGCCATATAAGCGGGAGGGAGACCCAGTACTTC
abundance: .; len: 14; d_gene: .; j_gene: TRBJ1-1; v_gene: TRBV3-1/TRBV3-2; CDR3aa: CASSQVGAETEAFF; CDR3nt: TGTGCCAGCAGCCAAGTTGGGGCCGAAACTGAAGCTTTCTTT
abundance: .; len: 14; d_gene: .; j_gene: TRBJ2-2; v_gene: TRBV6-4; CDR3aa: CASSDSLNTGELFF; CDR3nt: TGTGCCAGCAGTGACTCTCTGAACACCGGGGAGCTGTTTTTT